A selection of T cell receptor beta chains follows, all from one sample in a study of T-cell memory formation after mild COVID-19. Via MiXCR, TCRdb re-called the 5' RACE reads, giving one row per CDR3 protein. The table has tens of thousands of distinct CDR3 sequences, around 30% seen once. What was sequenced was PBMCs or a T cell subset sorted from them (not recorded which). Every receptor here comes from a man aged 18 to 30 who had mild COVID-19 (a few samples of this study predate the infection). Cell type and time point are not known. Each CDR3 is given with its conserved first and last residue. Fields, in order: clone size, D gene, J gene, V gene, CDR3 DNA, CDR3 protein. The D gene is left open where the match is weak. Only part of the rows carry a size: once, few, many, or a class if the clone is expanded.

NA | TRBD1 | TRBJ2-7 | TRBV20-1 | TGCAGTGCGGAAGCCTCCGGGACAGCCCCCTACGAGCAGTACTTC | CSAEASGTAPYEQYF
NA | TRBD2 | TRBJ2-1 | TRBV6-5 | TGTGCCAGCAGTTACTCGATTGGGGGGGTAGGCAATGAGCAGTTCTTC | CASSYSIGGVGNEQFF
NA | NA | TRBJ1-1 | TRBV6-2/TRBV6-3 | TGTGCCAGCAGTTACGACCTGCTGAACACTGAAGCTTTCTTT | CASSYDLLNTEAFF
few | NA | TRBJ2-2 | TRBV6-2/TRBV6-3 | TGTGCCAGCGAGAAGACCGGGGAGCTGTTTTTT | CASEKTGELFF
NA | NA | TRBJ2-3 | TRBV7-2 | TGTGCCAGCAGTTTTCACCCATCCCGCACTAGTATTGGCACAGATACGCAGTATTTT | CASSFHPSRTSIGTDTQYF
few | NA | TRBJ1-6 | TRBV5-6 | TGTGCCAGCAGCTTGGGATGGAGCTCCTATAATTCACCCCTCCACTTT | CASSLGWSSYNSPLHF
NA | NA | TRBJ2-4 | TRBV4-1 | TGCGCCAGCAGCCAAGTTCTGCTAGCCAAAAACATTCAGTACTTC | CASSQVLLAKNIQYF
NA | TRBD2 | TRBJ2-6 | TRBV28 | TGTGCCAGCGGGCTAGCGGGGGCCTCTGGGGCCAACGTCCTGACTTTC | CASGLAGASGANVLTF
many | NA | TRBJ1-3 | TRBV4-3 | TGCGCCAGCAGCCAAGATGGGGAATCCTCTGGAAACACCATATATTTT | CASSQDGESSGNTIYF
NA | NA | TRBJ1-5 | TRBV20-1 | TGCAGTGCTAGTCTCCCGGGTAGCAATCAGCCCCAGCATTTT | CSASLPGSNQPQHF
NA | TRBD1 | TRBJ2-3 | TRBV24-1 | TGTGCCACCAGTGACCAGACAGGGGGATCCACAGATACGCAGTATTTT | CATSDQTGGSTDTQYF
NA | TRBD2 | TRBJ2-1 | TRBV7-9 | TGTGCCAGCAGCTTATGGTCAGGCCAGGGAGGGGAGCAGTTCTTC | CASSLWSGQGGEQFF
few | NA | TRBJ2-7 | TRBV7-9 | TGTGCCAGCAGCTTAGTAAGGTTAAGAACTTACGAGCAGTACTTC | CASSLVRLRTYEQYF
few | NA | TRBJ2-3 | TRBV27 | TGTGCCAGCAGCTCGGGGGCAGATACGCAGTATTTT | CASSSGADTQYF
NA | NA | TRBJ2-6 | TRBV5-1 | TGCGCCAGCAGCTATAGGACTGACCCTGGGGCCAACGTCCTGACTTTC | CASSYRTDPGANVLTF
NA | NA | TRBJ1-5 | TRBV6-5 | TGTGCCAGCAGCCCCCGTAGCAATCAGCCCCAGCATTTT | CASSPRSNQPQHF
few | NA | TRBJ2-5 | TRBV28 | TGTGCCAGCAGTTTAACAGGGGGGGGAGAGACCCAGTACTTC | CASSLTGGGETQYF
few | NA | TRBJ2-1 | TRBV7-6 | TGTGCCAGCAGCTTAGGGTCTGGGGGGGAGCAGTTCTTC | CASSLGSGGEQFF
NA | NA | TRBJ2-2 | TRBV4-3 | TGCGCCAGCAGCCAAGATATGGGGTATAGCACCGGGGAGCTGTTTTTT | CASSQDMGYSTGELFF
NA | NA | TRBJ2-1 | TRBV12-3/TRBV12-4 | TGTGCCAGCACTTGGGCGGGGCGGGGTGAGCAGTTCTTC | CASTWAGRGEQFF
few | TRBD1 | TRBJ1-2 | TRBV7-9 | TGTGCCAGCAGCTTAGCGGGGACAGTCGCCGCTGGCTACACCTTC | CASSLAGTVAAGYTF
NA | TRBD1 | TRBJ1-1 | TRBV6-5 | TGTGCCAGCAGTCCAGACAGGGGGTACACTGAAGCTTTCTTT | CASSPDRGYTEAFF
NA | NA | TRBJ1-1 | TRBV5-1 | TGCGCCAGCAGCTGGACAGCGAACACTGAAGCTTTCTTT | CASSWTANTEAFF
NA | NA | TRBJ2-5 | TRBV29-1 | TGCAGCGTTGAAGTCGCGGCAGGGGAAGAGACCCAGTACTTC | CSVEVAAGEETQYF
few | NA | TRBJ2-2 | TRBV6-2/TRBV6-3 | TGTGCCAGCTTGTACGGGTTTGCCGGGGAGCTGTTTTTT | CASLYGFAGELFF
NA | NA | TRBJ1-2 | TRBV4-2 | TGTGCCAGCAGCCAAGAACCATGGGGGTCCTATGGCTACACCTTC | CASSQEPWGSYGYTF
NA | TRBD1 | TRBJ2-7 | TRBV29-1 | TGCAGCGTGGCCCCGGGACAGGTGGGAAACTACGAGCAGTACTTC | CSVAPGQVGNYEQYF
NA | NA | TRBJ1-1 | TRBV3-1 | TGTGCCAGCAGCCAAGGGTTTTTCGACATGAACACTGAAGCTTTCTTT | CASSQGFFDMNTEAFF
few | TRBD1 | TRBJ2-5 | TRBV4-1 | TGCGCCAGCAGCCCAGGTAGGGCAGGGGGTCAGGAGACCCAGTACTTC | CASSPGRAGGQETQYF
few | NA | TRBJ2-1 | TRBV7-9 | TGTGCCAGCAGCTGGGAGACCGACTTATACAATGAGCAGTTCTTC | CASSWETDLYNEQFF
many | NA | TRBJ2-2 | TRBV4-3 | TGCGCCAGCAGCCCTCAGGGGGGCACCGGGGAGCTGTTTTTT | CASSPQGGTGELFF
few | NA | TRBJ1-1 | TRBV7-6 | TGTGCCAGCAGCTTGGGGACACTGACTGAAGCTTTCTTT | CASSLGTLTEAFF
NA | NA | TRBJ2-1 | TRBV29-1 | TGCAGCGGGCACCAGGGAGAGAACTACAATGAGCAGTTCTTC | CSGHQGENYNEQFF
few | NA | TRBJ1-1 | TRBV20-1 | TGCAGTGCTAGAGATCTAAATTCACGGGGGAACACTGAAGCTTTCTTT | CSARDLNSRGNTEAFF
NA | TRBD2 | TRBJ2-7 | TRBV7-6 | TGTGCCAGCAGCTTCCTAGCGGGGGACTACGAGCAGTACTTC | CASSFLAGDYEQYF
few | NA | TRBJ1-1 | TRBV7-9 | TGTGCCAGCAGCTTATGGTTAGAAGACACTGAAGCTTTCTTT | CASSLWLEDTEAFF